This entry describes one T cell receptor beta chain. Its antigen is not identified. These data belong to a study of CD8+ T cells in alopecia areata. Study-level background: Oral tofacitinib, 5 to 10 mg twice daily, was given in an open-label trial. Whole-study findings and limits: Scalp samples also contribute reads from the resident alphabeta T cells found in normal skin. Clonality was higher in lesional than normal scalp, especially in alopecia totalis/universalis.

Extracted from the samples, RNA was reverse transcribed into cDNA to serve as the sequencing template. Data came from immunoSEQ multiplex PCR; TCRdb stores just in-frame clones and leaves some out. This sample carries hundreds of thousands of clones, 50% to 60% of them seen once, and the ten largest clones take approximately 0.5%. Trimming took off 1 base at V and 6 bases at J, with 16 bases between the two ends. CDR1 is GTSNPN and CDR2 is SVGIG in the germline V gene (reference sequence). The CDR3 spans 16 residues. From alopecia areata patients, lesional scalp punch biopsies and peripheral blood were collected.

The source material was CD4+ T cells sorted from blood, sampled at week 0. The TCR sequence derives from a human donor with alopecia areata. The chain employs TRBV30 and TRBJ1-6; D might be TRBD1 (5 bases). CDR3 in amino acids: CAWSGRAGRANSPLHF. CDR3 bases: TGTGCCTGGAGTGGCCGGGCAGGGAGGGCTAATTCACCCCTCCACTTT.